This is a list of T cell receptor beta chains from one sample in a study of cytomegalovirus exposure and HLA in healthy donors. The assay was immunoSEQ multiplex PCR, and TCRdb's table has in-frame clones only and misses some. The table includes some 76,000 clones, approximately 84% detected once. The sample consisted of PBMCs. Receptor source: a woman between 45 and 60 years old in good health and CMV-seronegative. Both conserved end residues are part of each CDR3. The order of the fields is V gene, J gene, D gene, clone size, CDR3 protein, CDR3 DNA. The D gene is left open where the match is weak. Size is stated for part of the rows, as once, few or many counts, or as a class when the clone is expanded.

>TRBV6-1|TRBJ2-3|NA|NA
CASSALARISTDTQYF
TGTGCCAGCAGTGCCCTAGCGAGAATTAGCACAGATACGCAGTATTTT
>TRBV9|TRBJ2-7|TRBD2|NA
CASSRGLVETYEQYF
TGTGCCAGCAGCCGGGGACTAGTCGAGACGTACGAGCAGTACTTC
>TRBV30|TRBJ1-1|NA|once
CAWNPQGTEAFF
TGTGCCTGGAACCCGCAGGGGACGGAAGCTTTCTTT
>TRBV6-5|TRBJ2-7|NA|NA
CASSWRAGSREQYF
TGTGCCAGCAGTTGGAGAGCGGGTTCTCGCGAGCAGTACTTC
>TRBV9|TRBJ1-2|NA|NA
CASSPRSLVGADGSYGYTF
TGTGCCAGCAGCCCTCGTTCCCTAGTTGGAGCGGATGGCAGCTATGGCTACACCTTC
>TRBV5-4|TRBJ2-7|NA|NA
CASSFRGYEQYF
TGTGCCAGCAGCTTCAGGGGTTACGAGCAGTACTTC
>TRBV5-1|TRBJ2-7|TRBD2|NA
CASSSGLAQYEQYF
TGCGCCAGCAGCTCTGGACTAGCCCAGTACGAGCAGTACTTC
>TRBV7-3|TRBJ2-1|NA|NA
CASSSHATRGRDNEQFF
TGTGCCAGCAGCTCTCACGCGACCAGGGGACGGGACAATGAGCAGTTCTTC
>TRBV4-1|TRBJ2-1|NA|NA
CASSQVQGIGDEQFF
TGCGCCAGCAGCCAAGTTCAGGGAATAGGGGATGAGCAGTTCTTC
>TRBV6-5|TRBJ2-3|NA|NA
CASSYGSAGPDTQYF
TGTGCCAGCAGTTACGGGAGTGCTGGGCCAGATACGCAGTATTTT
>TRBV6-1|TRBJ2-7|TRBD2|NA
CASSEWTSGSYEQYF
TGTGCCAGCAGTGAGTGGACTAGCGGGAGTTACGAGCAGTACTTC
>TRBV7-9|TRBJ2-3|NA|NA
CASSSGPGADTQYF
TGTGCCAGCAGCTCAGGCCCGGGAGCAGATACGCAGTATTTT
>TRBV19|TRBJ1-2|NA|NA
CASNTVNYGYTF
TGTGCCAGTAACACCGTCAACTATGGCTACACCTTC
>TRBV6-4|TRBJ2-3|TRBD1|NA
CASSLTGGVGTDTQYF
TGTGCCAGCAGCCTGACAGGGGGCGTCGGAACAGATACGCAGTATTTT
>TRBV15|TRBJ2-7|TRBD1|NA
CATSRPPDRAYEQYF
TGTGCCACCAGCAGACCCCCGGACAGGGCCTACGAGCAGTACTTC
>TRBV27|TRBJ1-1|NA|NA
CASSLLGQNTEAFF
TGTGCCAGCAGTTTATTGGGACAGAACACTGAAGCTTTCTTT
>TRBV7-9|TRBJ2-7|TRBD1|NA
CASSLGQGPSYEQYF
TGTGCCAGCAGCTTAGGACAGGGGCCCTCCTACGAGCAGTACTTC
>TRBV4-2|TRBJ2-3|TRBD2|once
CASSQESGRTPGDTQYF
TGTGCCAGCAGCCAGGAAAGCGGGAGAACCCCAGGAGATACGCAGTATTTT
>TRBV9|TRBJ2-1|NA|NA
CASSVVGRSSYNEQFF
TGTGCCAGCAGCGTAGTCGGCAGGTCATCCTACAATGAGCAGTTCTTC
>TRBV5-1|TRBJ2-5|NA|NA
CASSLGTNQETQYF
TGCGCCAGCAGCTTGGGGACTAACCAAGAGACCCAGTACTTC
>TRBV29-1|TRBJ1-1|NA|NA
CSVDVSNTEAFF
TGCAGCGTTGACGTCTCGAACACTGAAGCTTTCTTT
>TRBV9|TRBJ2-3|NA|NA
CASSRRTGEVLHTDTQYF
TGTGCCAGCAGTAGGAGAACAGGGGAGGTTTTACACACAGATACGCAGTATTTT
>TRBV6-5|TRBJ1-1|NA|NA
CASSAHRLNTEAFF
TGTGCCAGCAGTGCTCACAGGTTGAACACTGAAGCTTTCTTT
>TRBV25-1|TRBJ2-1|TRBD2|NA
CASSPVAGSYNEQFF
TGTGCCAGCTCCCCGGTAGCGGGCTCCTACAATGAGCAGTTCTTC
>TRBV5-1|TRBJ2-1|NA|once
CASSLEGGTGSYNEQFF
TGCGCCAGCAGCTTGGAGGGGGGGACTGGTTCCTACAATGAGCAGTTCTTC
>TRBV4-3|TRBJ1-1|NA|NA
CASSQEGREAFF
TGCGCCAGCAGCCAAGAGGGCCGTGAAGCTTTCTTT
>TRBV6-5|TRBJ2-5|TRBD2|NA
CASRSGSWETQYF
TGTGCCAGCAGGAGCGGGAGCTGGGAGACCCAGTACTTC
>TRBV25-1|TRBJ1-4|NA|NA
CASSEVDSFNEKLFF
TGTGCCAGCAGTGAAGTCGACAGCTTTAATGAAAAACTGTTTTTT
>TRBV9|TRBJ2-5|NA|once
CASSDGAHRALETQYF
TGTGCCAGCAGCGATGGTGCCCACAGGGCACTGGAGACCCAGTACTTC
>TRBV4-2|TRBJ2-7|TRBD2|NA
CASSQEFGLAGGTSSYEQYF
TGTGCCAGCAGCCAAGAGTTCGGACTAGCGGGAGGTACAAGCTCCTACGAGCAGTACTTC
>TRBV9|TRBJ2-1|TRBD2|NA
CASSDSGSPQFF
TGTGCCAGCAGCGATAGCGGGAGTCCTCAGTTCTTC
>TRBV10-2|TRBJ2-7|NA|NA
CASSESRSSVPYEQYF
TGCGCCAGCAGTGAGTCAAGGTCTAGCGTCCCCTACGAGCAGTACTTC
>TRBV10-3|TRBJ1-5|TRBD1|NA
CAIRGQGGNQPQHF
TGTGCCATCAGGGGGCAGGGGGGTAATCAGCCCCAGCATTTT
>TRBV29-1|TRBJ2-7|TRBD2|NA
CSVTGLAGSDEQYF
TGCAGCGTTACAGGGCTAGCGGGAAGCGACGAGCAGTACTTC
>TRBV6-5|TRBJ2-2|NA|NA
CASSYGEGSNTGELFF
TGTGCCAGCAGTTATGGTGAGGGATCGAACACCGGGGAGCTGTTTTTT
>TRBV4-1|TRBJ2-7|NA|once
CASSDRQGGIYEQYF
TGCGCCAGCAGCGACCGACAGGGAGGAATCTACGAGCAGTACTTC
>TRBV5-8|TRBJ2-7|TRBD2|few
CASSLGTSGIYEQYF
TGTGCCAGCAGCCTCGGGACTAGCGGTATATACGAGCAGTACTTC
>TRBV4-1|TRBJ2-1|NA|NA
CASSQISGEQFF
TGCGCCAGCAGCCAAATTAGCGGTGAGCAGTTCTTC
>TRBV4-1|TRBJ1-1|NA|NA
CASSQGEANTEAFF
TGCGCCAGCAGCCAAGGAGAGGCGAACACTGAAGCTTTCTTT
>TRBV29-1|TRBJ2-5|NA|NA
CSVEEHGRVGETQYF
TGCAGCGTTGAAGAGCACGGGCGGGTAGGTGAGACCCAGTACTTC
>TRBV27|TRBJ2-1|TRBD2|NA
CASSLYGRADEQFF
TGTGCCAGCAGTTTATACGGGAGGGCTGATGAGCAGTTCTTC
>TRBV19|TRBJ1-4|NA|NA
CASSPRRGEKLFF
TGTGCCAGTAGTCCTCGGAGAGGTGAAAAACTGTTTTTT
>TRBV4-1|TRBJ2-2|TRBD1|NA
CASSLRTGKTGELFF
TGCGCCAGCAGCCTACGGACAGGGAAGACCGGGGAGCTGTTTTTT
>TRBV18|TRBJ2-3|NA|NA
CASSPVAGSGPDTQYF
TGTGCCAGCTCACCAGTTGCGGGATCGGGACCAGATACGCAGTATTTT